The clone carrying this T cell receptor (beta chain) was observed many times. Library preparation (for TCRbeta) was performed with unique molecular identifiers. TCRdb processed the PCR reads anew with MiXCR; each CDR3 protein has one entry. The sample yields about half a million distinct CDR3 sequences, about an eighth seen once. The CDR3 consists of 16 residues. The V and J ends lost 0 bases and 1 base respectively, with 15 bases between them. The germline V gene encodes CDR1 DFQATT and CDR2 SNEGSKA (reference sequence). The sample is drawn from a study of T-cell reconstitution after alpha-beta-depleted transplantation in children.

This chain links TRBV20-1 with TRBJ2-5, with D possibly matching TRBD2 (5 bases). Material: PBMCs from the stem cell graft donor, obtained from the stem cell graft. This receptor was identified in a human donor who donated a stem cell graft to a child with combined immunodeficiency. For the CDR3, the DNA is TGCAGTGCTAGAGATCCGCCTGGCGGACTCCAAGAGACCCAGTACTTC. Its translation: CSARDPPGGLQETQYF.